This TCR beta chain was captured by sequencing in a study of human versus mouse CDR3 diversity and MHC coevolution. Study background: Reportedly, immunoSEQ detects one in 200,000 T cells with minimized PCR bias. Study-wide findings and caveats: Humans had the largest estimated TCR beta repertoire, 1.5 million to 2 million clonotypes. Human CDR3s averaged more deletions and insertions than mouse CDR3s.

The germline gives CDR1 SGDLS, CDR2 YYNGEE. V lost 4 bases, J lost 2 bases, and 3 bases stayed unmatched. The CDR3 is 14 residues long. Naive CD4 T cells were sorted as CD45RO-negative, CD62L-positive. Concerning this clone: Its target is unknown.

TCRdb keeps only in-frame clones here, not all; method: immunoSEQ multiplex PCR. This repertoire shows about 81,000 clones, approximately 92% found once; its top ten account for roughly 1.3%. The chain is built from TRBV9 and TRBJ2-1; TRBD2 aligns across 7 bases. The source is a person between 25 and 69 years old in good health. Sequenced sample: naive CD4+ T cells from blood. This sample's subset: CD45RO-negative CD62L-positive naive CD4 T cells. The CDR3 bases are TGTGCCAGCAGCACCGCGGGGGCCTACAATGAGCAGTTCTTC. This translates into CASSTAGAYNEQFF.